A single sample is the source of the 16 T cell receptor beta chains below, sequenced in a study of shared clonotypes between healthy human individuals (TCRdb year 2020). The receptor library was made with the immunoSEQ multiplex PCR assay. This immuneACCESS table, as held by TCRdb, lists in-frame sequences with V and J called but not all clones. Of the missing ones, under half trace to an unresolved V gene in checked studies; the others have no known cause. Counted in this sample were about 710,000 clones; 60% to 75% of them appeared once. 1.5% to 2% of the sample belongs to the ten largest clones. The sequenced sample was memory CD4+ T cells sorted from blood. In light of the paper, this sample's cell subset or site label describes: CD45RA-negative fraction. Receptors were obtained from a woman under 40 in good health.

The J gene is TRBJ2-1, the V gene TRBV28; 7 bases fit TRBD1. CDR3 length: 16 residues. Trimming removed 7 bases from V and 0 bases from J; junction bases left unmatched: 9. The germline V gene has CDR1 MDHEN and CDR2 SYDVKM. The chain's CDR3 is CASKQGRLSSYNEQFF. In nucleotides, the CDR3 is TGTGCCAGCAAACAGGGGCGACTAAGCTCCTACAATGAGCAGTTCTTC.

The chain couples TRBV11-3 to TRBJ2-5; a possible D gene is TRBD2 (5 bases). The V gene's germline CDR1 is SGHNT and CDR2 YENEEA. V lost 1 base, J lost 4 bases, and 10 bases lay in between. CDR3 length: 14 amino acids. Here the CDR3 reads CASSLGRGSETQYF. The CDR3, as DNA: TGTGCCAGCAGCTTAGGCAGAGGGTCAGAGACCCAGTACTTC.

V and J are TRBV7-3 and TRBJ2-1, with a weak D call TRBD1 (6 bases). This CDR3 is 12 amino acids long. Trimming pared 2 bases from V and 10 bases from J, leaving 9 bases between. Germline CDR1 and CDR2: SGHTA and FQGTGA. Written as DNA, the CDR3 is TGTGCCAGCAGCTTATCACAGGGCGAGCAGTTCTTC. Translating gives CASSLSQGEQFF. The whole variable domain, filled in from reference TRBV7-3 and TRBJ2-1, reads GAGVSQTPSNKVTEKGKYVELRCDPISGHTALYWYRQSLGQGPEFLIYFQGTGAADDSGLPNDRFFAVRPEGSVSTLKIQRTERGDSAVYLCASSLSQGEQFFGPGTRLTVL.

The DNA for the CDR3 is TGTGCCAGCAGCTTAGGGCAAGGCTCAGATACGCAGTATTTT. Translating gives CASSLGQGSDTQYF. The chain recombines TRBV7-2 with TRBJ2-3, with no clear D. CDR3 length equals 14 residues. The germline V gene encodes CDR1 SGHTA and CDR2 FQGNSA. Trimming shortened V by 1 base and J by 4 bases, and 9 bases separated the two germline ends.

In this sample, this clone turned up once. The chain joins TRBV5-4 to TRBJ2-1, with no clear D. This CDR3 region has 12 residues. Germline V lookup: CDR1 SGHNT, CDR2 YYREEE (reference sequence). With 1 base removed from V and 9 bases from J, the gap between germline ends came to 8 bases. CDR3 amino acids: CASSLRFREQFF. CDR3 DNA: TGTGCCAGCAGCTTGAGATTCCGTGAGCAGTTCTTC.

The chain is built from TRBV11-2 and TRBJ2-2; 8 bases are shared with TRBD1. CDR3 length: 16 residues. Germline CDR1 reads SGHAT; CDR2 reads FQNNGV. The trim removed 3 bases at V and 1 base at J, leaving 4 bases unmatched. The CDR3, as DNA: TGTGCCAGCAGCTTTTCCGGGACAGGGAACACCGGGGAGCTGTTTTTT. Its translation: CASSFSGTGNTGELFF.

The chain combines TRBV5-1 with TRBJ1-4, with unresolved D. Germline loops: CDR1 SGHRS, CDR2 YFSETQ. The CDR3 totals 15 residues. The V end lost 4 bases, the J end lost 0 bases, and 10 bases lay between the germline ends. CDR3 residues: CASSLNPATNEKLFF. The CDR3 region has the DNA TGCGCCAGCAGCCTGAACCCTGCAACTAATGAAAAACTGTTTTTT.

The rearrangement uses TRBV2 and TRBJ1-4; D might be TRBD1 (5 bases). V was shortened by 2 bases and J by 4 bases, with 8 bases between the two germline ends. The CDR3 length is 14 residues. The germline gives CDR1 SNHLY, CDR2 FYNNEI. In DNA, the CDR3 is TGTGCCAGCAGTGAACAGGGCCGTAATGAAAAACTGTTTTTT. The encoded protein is CASSEQGRNEKLFF.

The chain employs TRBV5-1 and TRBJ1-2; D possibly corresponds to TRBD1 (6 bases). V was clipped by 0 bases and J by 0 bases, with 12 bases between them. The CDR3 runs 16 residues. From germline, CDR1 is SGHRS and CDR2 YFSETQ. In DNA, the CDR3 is TGCGCCAGCAGCTTGGCCGGCTCAGGGGCTAACTATGGCTACACCTTC. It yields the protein CASSLAGSGANYGYTF. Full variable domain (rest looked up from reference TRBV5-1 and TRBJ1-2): KAGVTQTPRYLIKTRGQQVTLSCSPISGHRSVSWYQQTPGQGLQFLFEYFSETQRNKGNFPGRFSGRQFSNSRSEMNVSTLELGDSALYLCASSLAGSGANYGYTFGSGTRLTVV.

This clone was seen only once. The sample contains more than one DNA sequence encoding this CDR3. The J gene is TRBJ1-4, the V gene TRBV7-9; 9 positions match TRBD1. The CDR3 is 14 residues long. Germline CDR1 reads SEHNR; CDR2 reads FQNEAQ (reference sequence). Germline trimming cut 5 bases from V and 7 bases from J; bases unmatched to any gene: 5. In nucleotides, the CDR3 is TGTGCCAGCAGCCCAACAGGGGGCGGTGAAAAACTGTTTTTT. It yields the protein CASSPTGGGEKLFF.

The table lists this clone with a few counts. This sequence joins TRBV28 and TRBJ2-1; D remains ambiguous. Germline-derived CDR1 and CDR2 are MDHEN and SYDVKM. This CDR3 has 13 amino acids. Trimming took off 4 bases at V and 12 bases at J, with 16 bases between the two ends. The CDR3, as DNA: TGTGCCAGCAGTTCCCGCCCGATACGTTCGCAGTTCTTC. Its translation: CASSSRPIRSQFF.

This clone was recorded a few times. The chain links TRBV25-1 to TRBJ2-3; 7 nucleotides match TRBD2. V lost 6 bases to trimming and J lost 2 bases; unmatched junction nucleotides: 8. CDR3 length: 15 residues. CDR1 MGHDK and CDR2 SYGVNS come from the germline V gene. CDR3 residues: CASREHSGHTDTQYF. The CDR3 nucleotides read TGTGCCAGCAGAGAGCATAGCGGGCACACAGATACGCAGTATTTT.

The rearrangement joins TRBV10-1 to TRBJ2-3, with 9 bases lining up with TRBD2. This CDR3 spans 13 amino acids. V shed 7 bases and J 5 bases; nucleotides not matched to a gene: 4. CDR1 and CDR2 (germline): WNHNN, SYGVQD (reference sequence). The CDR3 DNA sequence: TGCGCCAGCAAAGCGGGAGGAGGAGATACGCAGTATTTT. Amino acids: CASKAGGGDTQYF.

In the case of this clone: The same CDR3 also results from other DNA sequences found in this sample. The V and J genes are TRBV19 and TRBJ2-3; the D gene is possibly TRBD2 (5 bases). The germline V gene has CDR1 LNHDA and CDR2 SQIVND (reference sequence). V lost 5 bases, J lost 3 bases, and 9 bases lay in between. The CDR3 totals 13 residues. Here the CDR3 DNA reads TGTGCCAGTAGTTCCCCGGGGACAGATACGCAGTATTTT. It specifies CASSSPGTDTQYF.

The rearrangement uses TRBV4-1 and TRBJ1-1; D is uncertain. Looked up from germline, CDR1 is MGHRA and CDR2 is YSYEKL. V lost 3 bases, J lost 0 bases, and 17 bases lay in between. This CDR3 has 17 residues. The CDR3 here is CASSHYDHYHMNTEAFF. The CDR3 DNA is TGCGCCAGCAGCCATTACGACCATTATCACATGAACACTGAAGCTTTCTTT.

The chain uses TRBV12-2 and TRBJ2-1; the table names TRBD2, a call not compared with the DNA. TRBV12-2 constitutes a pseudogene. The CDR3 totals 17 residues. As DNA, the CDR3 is TGTGCAAGTCGCTTATCCGGGGGTTGGACTAGCGGGAGTGGGCAGTTCTTC. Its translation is CASRLSGGWTSGSGQFF.